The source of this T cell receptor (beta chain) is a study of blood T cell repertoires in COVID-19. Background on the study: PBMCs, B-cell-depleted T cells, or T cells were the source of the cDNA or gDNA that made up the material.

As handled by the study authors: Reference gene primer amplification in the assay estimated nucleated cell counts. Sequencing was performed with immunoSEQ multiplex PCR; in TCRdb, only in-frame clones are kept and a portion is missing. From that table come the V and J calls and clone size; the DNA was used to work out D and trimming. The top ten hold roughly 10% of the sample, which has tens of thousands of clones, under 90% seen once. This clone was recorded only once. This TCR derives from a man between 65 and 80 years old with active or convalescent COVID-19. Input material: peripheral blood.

The CDR3 DNA reads as TGTGCCAGCAGTCCGAAGCTCACTGGTGGCTACACCTTC. Translation: CASSPKLTGGYTF. This chain uses TRBV12-3 or TRBV12-4 with TRBJ1-2; D gene uncertain. Trimming took 5 bases from V and 7 from J, leaving 14 bases between them. The CDR3 runs to 13 residues.